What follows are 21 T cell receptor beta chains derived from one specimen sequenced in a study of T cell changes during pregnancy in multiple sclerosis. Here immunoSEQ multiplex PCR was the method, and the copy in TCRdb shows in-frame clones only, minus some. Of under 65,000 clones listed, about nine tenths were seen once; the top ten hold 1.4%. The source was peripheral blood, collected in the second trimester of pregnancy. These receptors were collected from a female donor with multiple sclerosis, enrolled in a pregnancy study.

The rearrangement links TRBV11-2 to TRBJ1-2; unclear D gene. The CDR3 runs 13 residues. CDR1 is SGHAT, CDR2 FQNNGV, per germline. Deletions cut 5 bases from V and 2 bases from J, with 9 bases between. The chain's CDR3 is CASSPNGNYGYTF. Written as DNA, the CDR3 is TGTGCCAGCAGCCCGAACGGGAACTATGGCTACACCTTC.

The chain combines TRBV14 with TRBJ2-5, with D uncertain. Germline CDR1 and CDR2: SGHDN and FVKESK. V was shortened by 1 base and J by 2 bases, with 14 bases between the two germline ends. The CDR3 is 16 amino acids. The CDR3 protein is CASSQGFRTRQETQYF. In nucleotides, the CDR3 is TGTGCCAGCAGCCAAGGATTCCGAACGCGGCAAGAGACCCAGTACTTC.

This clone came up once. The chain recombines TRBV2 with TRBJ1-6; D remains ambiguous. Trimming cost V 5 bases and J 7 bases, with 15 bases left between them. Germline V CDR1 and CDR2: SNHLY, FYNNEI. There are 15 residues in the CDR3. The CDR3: CASSLENSANSPLHF. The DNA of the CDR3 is TGTGCCAGCAGTCTTGAAAATTCAGCGAATTCACCCCTCCACTTT.

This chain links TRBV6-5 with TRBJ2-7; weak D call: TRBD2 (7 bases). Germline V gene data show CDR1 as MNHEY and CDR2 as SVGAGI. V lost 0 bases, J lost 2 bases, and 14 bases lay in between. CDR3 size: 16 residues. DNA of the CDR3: TGTGCCAGCAGTTACTCTGGGGGGGACAAAACCTACGAGCAGTACTTC. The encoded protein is CASSYSGGDKTYEQYF.

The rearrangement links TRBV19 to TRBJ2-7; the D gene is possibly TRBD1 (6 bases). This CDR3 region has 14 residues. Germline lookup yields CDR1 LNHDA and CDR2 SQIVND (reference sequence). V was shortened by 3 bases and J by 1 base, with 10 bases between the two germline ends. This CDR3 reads CASSILGQSYEQYF. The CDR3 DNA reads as TGTGCCAGTAGTATCCTCGGACAGTCCTACGAGCAGTACTTC.

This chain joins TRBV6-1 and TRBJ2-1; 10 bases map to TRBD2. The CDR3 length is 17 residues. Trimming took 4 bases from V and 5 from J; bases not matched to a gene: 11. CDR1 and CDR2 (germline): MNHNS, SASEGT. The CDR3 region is CASSGTLQGLADNEQFF. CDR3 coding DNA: TGTGCCAGCAGTGGGACCCTACAAGGACTAGCGGACAATGAGCAGTTCTTC.

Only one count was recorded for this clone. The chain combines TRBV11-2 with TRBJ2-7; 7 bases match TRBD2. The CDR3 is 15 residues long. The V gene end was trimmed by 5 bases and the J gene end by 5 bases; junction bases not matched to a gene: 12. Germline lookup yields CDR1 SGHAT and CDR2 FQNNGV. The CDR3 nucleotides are TGTGCCAGCAGCCCGATAGGCGGGAGTAGGAACGAGCAGTACTTC. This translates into CASSPIGGSRNEQYF.

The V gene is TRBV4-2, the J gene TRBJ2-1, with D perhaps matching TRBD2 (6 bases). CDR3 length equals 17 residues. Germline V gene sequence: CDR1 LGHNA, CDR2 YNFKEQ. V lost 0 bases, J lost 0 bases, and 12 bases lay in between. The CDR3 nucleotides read TGTGCCAGCAGCCAAGATACCGCGGGAATCTCCTACAATGAGCAGTTCTTC. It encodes CASSQDTAGISYNEQFF.

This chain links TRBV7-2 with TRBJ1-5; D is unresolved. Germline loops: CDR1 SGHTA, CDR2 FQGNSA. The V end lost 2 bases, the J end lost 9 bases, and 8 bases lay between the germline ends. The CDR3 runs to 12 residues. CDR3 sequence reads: CASSLRDRPQHF. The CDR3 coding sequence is TGTGCCAGCAGCTTACGGGATAGGCCCCAGCATTTT.

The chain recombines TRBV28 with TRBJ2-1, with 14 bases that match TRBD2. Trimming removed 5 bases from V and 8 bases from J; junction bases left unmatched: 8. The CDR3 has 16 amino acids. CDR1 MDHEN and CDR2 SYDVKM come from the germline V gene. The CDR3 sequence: CASSPVGLAGVDEQFF. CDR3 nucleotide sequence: TGTGCCAGCAGTCCGGTGGGACTAGCGGGAGTCGATGAGCAGTTCTTC.

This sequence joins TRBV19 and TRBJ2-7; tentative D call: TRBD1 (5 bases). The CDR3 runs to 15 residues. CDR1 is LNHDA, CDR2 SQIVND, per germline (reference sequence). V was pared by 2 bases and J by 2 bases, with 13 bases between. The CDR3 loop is CASSIWGASAYEQYF. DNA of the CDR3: TGTGCCAGTAGTATATGGGGCGCTTCGGCCTACGAGCAGTACTTC.

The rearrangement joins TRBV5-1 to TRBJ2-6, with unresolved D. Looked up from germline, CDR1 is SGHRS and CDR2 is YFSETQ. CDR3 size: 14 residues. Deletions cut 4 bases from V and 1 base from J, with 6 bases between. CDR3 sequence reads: CASSPLSGANVLTF. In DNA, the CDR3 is TGCGCCAGCAGCCCCCTTTCTGGGGCCAACGTCCTGACTTTC.

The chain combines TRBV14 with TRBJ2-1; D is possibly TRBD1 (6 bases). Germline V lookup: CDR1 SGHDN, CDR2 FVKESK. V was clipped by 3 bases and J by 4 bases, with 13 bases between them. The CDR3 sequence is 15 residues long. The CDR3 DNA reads TGTGCCAGCAGCCACTTGAGGGGGAAGTACAATGAGCAGTTCTTC. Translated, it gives CASSHLRGKYNEQFF. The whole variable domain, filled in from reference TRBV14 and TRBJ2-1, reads EAGVTQFPSHSVIEKGQTVTLRCDPISGHDNLYWYRRVMGKEIKFLLHFVKESKQDESGMPNNRFLAERTGGTYSTLKVQPAELEDSGVYFCASSHLRGKYNEQFFGPGTRLTVL.

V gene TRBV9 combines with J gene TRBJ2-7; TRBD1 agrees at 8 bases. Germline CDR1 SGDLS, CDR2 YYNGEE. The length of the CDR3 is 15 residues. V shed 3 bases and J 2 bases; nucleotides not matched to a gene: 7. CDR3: CASSASDRGAYEQYF. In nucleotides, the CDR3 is TGTGCCAGCAGCGCCTCCGACAGGGGAGCCTACGAGCAGTACTTC.

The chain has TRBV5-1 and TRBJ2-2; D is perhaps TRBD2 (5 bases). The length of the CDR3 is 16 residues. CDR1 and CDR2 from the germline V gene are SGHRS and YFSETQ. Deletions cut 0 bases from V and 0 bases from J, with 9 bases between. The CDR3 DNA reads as TGCGCCAGCAGCTTGGGTATTAGCGCGAACACCGGGGAGCTGTTTTTT. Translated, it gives CASSLGISANTGELFF.

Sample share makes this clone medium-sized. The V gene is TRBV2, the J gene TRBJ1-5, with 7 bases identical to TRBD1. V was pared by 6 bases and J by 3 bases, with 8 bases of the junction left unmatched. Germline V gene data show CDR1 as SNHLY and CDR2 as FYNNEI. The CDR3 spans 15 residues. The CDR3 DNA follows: TGTGCCAGCAGCAACAGGGGAACGGACAATCAGCCCCAGCATTTT. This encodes CASSNRGTDNQPQHF.

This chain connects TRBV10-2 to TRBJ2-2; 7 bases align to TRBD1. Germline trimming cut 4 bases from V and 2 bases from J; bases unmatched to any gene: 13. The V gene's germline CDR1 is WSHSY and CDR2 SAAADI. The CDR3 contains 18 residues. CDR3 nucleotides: TGCGCCAGCAGTGGGCCCTCCATGACAGGGATTAACACCGGGGAGCTGTTTTTT. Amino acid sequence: CASSGPSMTGINTGELFF.

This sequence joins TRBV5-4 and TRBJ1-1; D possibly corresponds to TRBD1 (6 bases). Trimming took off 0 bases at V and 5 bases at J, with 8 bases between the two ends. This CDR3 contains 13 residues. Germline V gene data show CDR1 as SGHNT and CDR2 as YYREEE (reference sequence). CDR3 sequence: CASSLDRVTEAFF. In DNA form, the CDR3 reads TGTGCCAGCAGCTTGGACAGGGTAACTGAAGCTTTCTTT.

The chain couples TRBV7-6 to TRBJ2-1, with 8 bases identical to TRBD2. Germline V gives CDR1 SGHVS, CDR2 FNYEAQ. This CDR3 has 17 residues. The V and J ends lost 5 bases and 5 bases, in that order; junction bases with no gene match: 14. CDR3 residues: CASSHLSGNEQDNEQFF. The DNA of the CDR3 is TGTGCCAGCAGCCACCTTAGCGGGAACGAACAGGACAATGAGCAGTTCTTC.

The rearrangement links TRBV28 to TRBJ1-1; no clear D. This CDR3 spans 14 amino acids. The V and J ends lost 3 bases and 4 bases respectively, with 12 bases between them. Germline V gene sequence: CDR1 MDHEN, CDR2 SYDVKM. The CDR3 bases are TGTGCCAGCAGTTTGTATTCGGTTCCCACTGAAGCTTTCTTT. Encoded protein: CASSLYSVPTEAFF.

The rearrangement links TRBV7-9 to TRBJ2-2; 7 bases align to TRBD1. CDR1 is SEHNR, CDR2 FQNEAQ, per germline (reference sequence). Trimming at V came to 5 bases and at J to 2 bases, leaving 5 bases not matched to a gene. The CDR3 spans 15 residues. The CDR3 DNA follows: TGTGCCAGCAGCCCGCAGGGGGTTAACACCGGGGAGCTGTTTTTT. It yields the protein CASSPQGVNTGELFF.